This entry lists 18 T cell receptor beta chains sequenced from one sample in a study of naive and memory T cell subsets. Two oligonucleotides, mixed equimolar, formed the beta constant-region primer covering TRBC1 and TRBC2. TCRdb passed the UMI-ligation and nested PCR reads through MiXCR, listing each CDR3 protein once. The sample carries around 160,000 distinct CDR3 sequences, 17% recorded once. Input material: naive CD4+ T cells from blood. The receptors derive from a human donor in good health.

This clonotype was counted a few times. V usage is TRBV29-1 and J usage is TRBJ1-1; a weak D match, TRBD1 (6 bases). CDR3 length equals 13 residues. The V gene lost 7 bases and the J gene lost 0 bases, with 12 bases spanning the gap. CDR1 is SQVTM, CDR2 ANQGSEA, per germline. This chain's CDR3 is CSGRGLMNTEAFF. Written as DNA, the CDR3 is TGCAGCGGCAGGGGACTCATGAACACTGAAGCTTTCTTT.

This clonotype has at least ten counts. V and J are TRBV15 and TRBJ2-7; possible D gene TRBD2, 5 bases. Germline loops: CDR1 LNHNV, CDR2 YYDKDF (reference sequence). This CDR3 is built from 16 residues. The V gene lost 3 bases and the J gene lost 0 bases, with 15 bases spanning the gap. The CDR3 nucleotides read TGTGCCACCAGCAGTGGAGGCCACCCTGACTCCTACGAGCAGTACTTC. Protein sequence: CATSSGGHPDSYEQYF.

This chain joins TRBV29-1 and TRBJ2-1; the D gene is possibly TRBD2 (6 bases). Germline CDR1 reads SQVTM; CDR2 reads ANQGSEA. The CDR3 contains 15 residues. The ends were cut back, 7 bases at V and 1 base at J, with 17 bases in the middle. CDR3 loop: CSGTGRADSYNEQFF. The CDR3 coding sequence is TGCAGCGGAACCGGGAGAGCAGATTCCTACAATGAGCAGTTCTTC.

The chain carries TRBV7-2 and TRBJ2-3; 9 bases map to TRBD2. The germline V gene encodes CDR1 SGHTA and CDR2 FQGNSA. After removal of 8 bases from V and 5 bases from J, the junction contained 5 bases not matched to a gene. The CDR3 contains 13 residues. The chain's CDR3 is CASVAGVGDTQYF. CDR3 in DNA: TGTGCCAGCGTAGCGGGAGTTGGAGATACGCAGTATTTT.

This clonotype was detected only a few times. The chain links TRBV11-3 to TRBJ2-3; 8 bases match TRBD1. V was pared by 5 bases and J by 7 bases, with 11 bases of the junction left unmatched. CDR1 is SGHNT and CDR2 is YENEEA in the germline V gene. CDR3 length: 15 amino acids. This CDR3 reads CASSHPPGGGNTQYF. CDR3 coding DNA: TGTGCCAGCAGCCACCCCCCAGGGGGCGGAAATACGCAGTATTTT.

The table lists this clonotype with a few counts. The rearrangement links TRBV27 to TRBJ1-2; 7 nucleotides agree with TRBD1. Germline V lookup: CDR1 MNHEY, CDR2 SMNVEV (reference sequence). The CDR3 extends over 14 amino acids. Trimming at V came to 5 bases and at J to 3 bases, leaving 6 bases not matched to a gene. The CDR3 DNA reads as TGTGCCAGCAGTCTTGAAGGGGGCCACTATGGCTACACCTTC. Its translation is CASSLEGGHYGYTF.

The chain links TRBV27 to TRBJ2-1; the D gene is possibly TRBD2 (6 bases). CDR1 and CDR2 (germline): MNHEY, SMNVEV (reference sequence). The CDR3 has 15 amino acids. V lost 5 bases, J lost 6 bases, and 17 bases lay in between. In DNA, the CDR3 is TGTGCCAGCAGTCTACCGGGACTCCCAACCAATGAGCAGTTCTTC. Translation: CASSLPGLPTNEQFF.

V gene TRBV4-2 combines with J gene TRBJ2-5; D unresolved. V lost 1 base, J lost 5 bases, and 11 bases lay in between. Germline-derived CDR1 and CDR2 are LGHNA and YNFKEQ. The CDR3 has 14 residues. The CDR3 nucleotides are TGTGCCAGCAGCCAAGTTAAGGCCAGGGAGACCCAGTACTTC. As protein: CASSQVKARETQYF.

The chain joins TRBV20-1 to TRBJ2-7, with 10 bases aligning to TRBD2. Germline CDR1 DFQATT, CDR2 SNEGSKA (reference sequence). V trimming: 2 bases; J trimming: 3 bases; junction bases outside the gene matches: 4. The CDR3 runs to 14 residues. The CDR3 is CSARSRTSGYEQYF. The CDR3 DNA follows: TGCAGTGCTAGATCCCGGACTAGCGGCTACGAGCAGTACTTC.

This clonotype was seen a few times. This chain links TRBV7-7 with TRBJ2-3, with D possibly being TRBD1 or TRBD2 (5 bases each). The CDR3 totals 15 residues. Trimming shortened V by 5 bases and J by 0 bases, and 12 bases separated the two germline ends. Germline V gene lookup returns CDR1 SSHAT and CDR2 FNYEAQ (reference sequence). CDR3 DNA sequence: TGTGCCAGCAGCCCCGAGGGACGGAGCACAGATACGCAGTATTTT. Encoded protein: CASSPEGRSTDTQYF.

The chain employs TRBV28 and TRBJ2-3; tentative D call: TRBD1 (5 bases). Trimming removed 4 bases from V and 4 bases from J, with 15 bases in between. Germline CDR1 reads MDHEN; CDR2 reads SYDVKM. CDR3 length equals 15 residues. The DNA of the CDR3 is TGTGCCAGCAGTTCAGCAGGGAATCGGGCAGATACGCAGTATTTT. Its protein is CASSSAGNRADTQYF.

This clonotype was counted between two and nine times. This chain uses TRBV6-2 or TRBV6-3 with TRBJ1-5; 7 positions match TRBD1. Germline V gene data show CDR1 as MNHEY and CDR2 as SVGEGT. V shed 8 bases, J shed 9 bases, and the junction held 16 bases outside the gene matches. The CDR3 contains 15 residues. The CDR3 region is CASHPGTAGWAPQHF. The CDR3 DNA reads TGTGCCAGCCACCCCGGGACAGCGGGATGGGCGCCCCAGCATTTT.

This chain uses TRBV5-1 with TRBJ2-5; D may match TRBD1 or TRBD2 (5 bases each). Per germline, CDR1 SGHRS and CDR2 YFSETQ. Deletions cut 2 bases from V and 1 base from J, with 12 bases between. The CDR3 length is 15 residues. CDR3 DNA: TGCGCCAGCAGCTTAATGTCGGGGACCCAAGAGACCCAGTACTTC. This gives the protein CASSLMSGTQETQYF. The variable domain in full, completed from reference TRBV5-1 and TRBJ2-5, reads KAGVTQTPRYLIKTRGQQVTLSCSPISGHRSVSWYQQTPGQGLQFLFEYFSETQRNKGNFPGRFSGRQFSNSRSEMNVSTLELGDSALYLCASSLMSGTQETQYFGPGTRLLVL.

This rearrangement joins TRBV19 to TRBJ1-1; D unclear. Germline V gene sequence: CDR1 LNHDA, CDR2 SQIVND (reference sequence). Between the trimmed V and J ends, which lost 2 bases and 4 bases, there was a span of 29 bases. The CDR3 is 20 amino acids. The CDR3 DNA is TGTGCCAGTAGTATACGTCCCCCCACCAGGTCCATTGTGCGGGTCACTGAAGCTTTCTTT. It translates to CASSIRPPTRSIVRVTEAFF.

This clonotype was found a few times. This chain connects TRBV20-1 to TRBJ2-4; D is possibly TRBD1 (6 bases). From germline, CDR1 is DFQATT and CDR2 SNEGSKA (reference sequence). The CDR3 is made up of 13 amino acids. V was clipped by 6 bases and J by 4 bases, with 13 bases between them. In DNA form, the CDR3 reads TGCAGTGCCACGGACAGTTCTAAAAACATTCAGTACTTC. This gives the protein CSATDSSKNIQYF.

The genes are TRBV9 and TRBJ2-1; 7 bases agree with TRBD2. This CDR3 has 14 amino acids. CDR1 and CDR2 (germline): SGDLS, YYNGEE. V dropped 4 bases and J dropped 16; count of bases not matched to a gene: 17. CDR3 residues: CASSTSSGAPRVFF. The CDR3 coding sequence is TGTGCCAGCAGCACATCTAGCGGAGCCCCGAGGGTCTTCTTC.

This clonotype was observed many times. V is TRBV6-6 and J is TRBJ2-3; D gene unclear. CDR3 length: 11 amino acids. The V and J ends lost 8 bases and 2 bases respectively, with 5 bases between them. The germline V gene has CDR1 MNHNY and CDR2 SVGAGI (reference sequence). CDR3 in DNA: TGTGCCAGCGGGTCCACAGATACGCAGTATTTT. Amino acid sequence: CASGSTDTQYF.

The CDR3 bases are TGTGCCAGCAGCTTAGGAGTACTCTCCTACAATGAGCAGTTCTTC. It yields the protein CASSLGVLSYNEQFF. The J gene is TRBJ2-1, the V gene TRBV7-3; no reliable D call. The CDR3 has 15 residues. Germline V gives CDR1 SGHTA, CDR2 FQGTGA. Trimming took 2 bases from V and 0 from J, leaving 8 bases between them.